The T cell receptor (beta chain) under discussion was sequenced for a study of T cell responses to AZD1222 COVID-19 vaccine. Whole-study findings and limits: Only six individuals given AZD1222 were seropositive at baseline. Researchers report vaccine-associated CD4 TCRs spanning spike, with dominance at 160-218 and 743-854.

Generated by immunoSEQ multiplex PCR, the TCRdb table keeps only in-frame clones and is missing some. The data hold 30,000 to 50,000 clones, with about 88% observed a single time. Turning to this clone: The antigen is not known.

The germline V gene has CDR1 SGHRS and CDR2 YFSETQ. With V trimmed by 5 bases and J by 3 bases, 4 bases remained unmatched. The CDR3 spans 14 residues. The source of this sequence is an adult who received the MenACWY meningococcal vaccine as a control. The rearrangement joins TRBV5-1 to TRBJ2-1; 8 nucleotides match TRBD1. The sequencing used peripheral blood, collected 28 days after the second dose of the MenACWY control vaccine. CDR3 sequence reads: CASRMDRVYNEQFF. CDR3 coding DNA: TGCGCCAGCAGAATGGACAGGGTCTACAATGAGCAGTTCTTC.